A selection of T cell receptor beta chains follows, all from one sample in a study of T cell changes during pregnancy in multiple sclerosis. The data were produced by immunoSEQ multiplex PCR, yet TCRdb's version contains in-frame clones alone and is incomplete. The table includes 36,000 or so clones, 88% detected once. The specimen comprised CD4+ T cells from peripheral blood mononuclear cells, sampled in the first trimester of pregnancy. The source is a female donor with multiple sclerosis, enrolled in a pregnancy study. Each CDR3 is given with its conserved first and last residue. A D gene is named only where the DNA matches it firmly. Clone size, where shown, is once, few, many, or a class for clones that have expanded.

>TRBV6-1|.|TRBJ1-1|few
CASSEQSNTEAFF
TGTGCCAGCAGTGAACAGTCGAACACTGAAGCTTTCTTT
>TRBV7-3|TRBD1|TRBJ1-1|.
CASSLGGTNTEAFF
TGTGCCAGCAGCCTAGGGGGCACGAACACTGAAGCTTTCTTT
>TRBV9|TRBD2|TRBJ2-1|.
CASSGDGLAGFSYNEQFF
TGTGCCAGCAGCGGAGACGGGTTAGCGGGATTCTCCTACAATGAGCAGTTCTTC
>TRBV27|TRBD1|TRBJ1-5|.
CASSPGQGSNQPQHF
TGTGCCAGCAGTCCGGGACAGGGTTCCAATCAGCCCCAGCATTTT
>TRBV28|.|TRBJ2-4|.
CASSLHGVGENIQYF
TGTGCCAGCAGTCTCCATGGGGTAGGGGAAAACATTCAGTACTTC
>TRBV5-1|.|TRBJ2-3|.
CASSLSRGFVDTQYF
TGCGCCAGCAGCTTGAGTCGGGGATTCGTAGATACGCAGTATTTT
>TRBV23-1|.|TRBJ2-7|.
CASSQTPRQGKFSYEQYF
TGCGCCAGCAGTCAAACCCCCCGTCAGGGGAAATTTTCCTACGAGCAGTACTTC
>TRBV9|TRBD1|TRBJ1-1|.
CASSQGVGTEAFF
TGTGCCAGCAGCCAGGGGGTTGGCACTGAAGCTTTCTTT
>TRBV5-4|.|TRBJ1-2|.
CASSLDGEWGYTF
TGTGCCAGCAGCTTGGATGGGGAGTGGGGCTACACCTTC
>TRBV19|TRBD1|TRBJ1-1|.
CASSTPGKTGAEAFF
TGTGCCAGTAGTACCCCTGGAAAAACAGGGGCTGAAGCTTTCTTT
>TRBV28|.|TRBJ2-1|.
CASSLRDWGSYNEQFF
TGTGCCAGCAGTCTCCGGGACTGGGGGTCCTACAATGAGCAGTTCTTC
>TRBV6-1|TRBD2|TRBJ2-1|.
CASSEASGGANEQFF
TGTGCCAGCAGTGAAGCTAGCGGGGGGGCCAATGAGCAGTTCTTC
>TRBV13|TRBD1|TRBJ1-2|.
CASSKTTGGAGDGYTF
TGTGCCAGCAGCAAGACGACAGGGGGCGCAGGGGATGGCTACACCTTC
>TRBV5-4|.|TRBJ1-2|.
CASSLDRETYGYTF
TGTGCCAGCAGCTTGGATCGGGAGACCTATGGCTACACCTTC
>TRBV10-3|.|TRBJ2-1|once
CAISTGGGYNEQFF
TGTGCCATCAGTACTGGGGGCGGGTACAATGAGCAGTTCTTC
>TRBV7-8|.|TRBJ1-1|.
CASSLIPSQGNTEAFF
TGTGCCAGCAGCTTAATTCCCTCGCAGGGGAACACTGAAGCTTTCTTT
>TRBV19|.|TRBJ2-1|once
CASSIGRSSYNEQFF
TGTGCCAGTAGTATAGGTCGGAGCTCCTACAATGAGCAGTTCTTC
>TRBV9|.|TRBJ2-1|.
CASGIYNEQFF
TGTGCCTCCGGGATTTACAATGAGCAGTTCTTC
>TRBV6-5|TRBD1|TRBJ2-3|few
CASRTTGGGTDTQYF
TGTGCCAGCAGAACGACAGGGGGCGGCACAGATACGCAGTATTTT
>TRBV30|TRBD1|TRBJ1-2|.
CAWKGTGGGVLF
TGTGCCTGGAAAGGGACAGGGGGCGGGGTGCTCTTC
>TRBV5-1|TRBD1|TRBJ2-2|medium-sized
CASSAFGTGDTGELFF
TGCGCCAGCAGCGCCTTCGGGACAGGGGACACCGGGGAGCTGTTTTTT
>TRBV13|TRBD2|TRBJ2-4|.
CASSLGFWASGREEENIQYF
TGTGCCAGCAGCTTAGGATTCTGGGCTAGCGGGAGGGAAGAAGAAAACATTCAGTACTTC
>TRBV5-4|.|TRBJ1-1|few
CASSLVDREAFF
TGTGCCAGCAGCTTGGTAGACAGAGAAGCTTTCTTT
>TRBV30|TRBD1|TRBJ2-2|.
CAWSKPPRDRGPPTQELFF
TGTGCCTGGAGTAAACCCCCCCGGGACAGGGGGCCTCCGACTCAGGAGCTGTTTTTT
>TRBV5-4|.|TRBJ1-1|.
CASSWPPRTEAFF
TGTGCCAGCAGCTGGCCGCCCCGCACTGAAGCTTTCTTT
>TRBV13|TRBD2|TRBJ2-1|.
CASSYTGLSYNEQFF
TGTGCCAGCAGCTATACGGGACTATCCTACAATGAGCAGTTCTTC
>TRBV19|.|TRBJ1-5|.
CASSIGPEPPQHF
TGTGCCAGTAGTATAGGTCCGGAGCCGCCCCAGCATTTT
>TRBV25-1|TRBD2|TRBJ2-1|.
CASSSSGGFNEQFF
TGTGCCAGCAGTTCTAGCGGGGGTTTCAATGAGCAGTTCTTC
>TRBV6-1|.|TRBJ1-4|.
CASSEHNEKLFF
TGTGCCAGCAGTGAACATAATGAAAAACTGTTTTTT
>TRBV10-3|TRBD1|TRBJ1-3|few
CAISGDRVNTIYF
TGTGCCATCAGCGGGGACAGGGTAAACACCATATATTTT
>TRBV19|.|TRBJ1-5|.
CASSQQGYQPQHF
TGTGCCAGTAGTCAGCAGGGATATCAGCCCCAGCATTTT
>TRBV6-5|TRBD1|TRBJ1-1|.
CASSLLQGANTEAFF
TGTGCCAGCAGCCTCTTACAGGGGGCGAATACTGAAGCTTTCTTT
>TRBV2|TRBD1|TRBJ1-5|.
CASSADRDNQPQHF
TGTGCCAGCAGTGCGGACAGGGATAATCAGCCCCAGCATTTT
>TRBV5-1|TRBD1|TRBJ1-3|.
CASSLGQGRGNTIYF
TGCGCCAGCAGCTTGGGACAGGGCCGAGGAAACACCATATATTTT
>TRBV11-1|.|TRBJ2-5|.
CASSPYRETQYF
TGTGCCAGCAGCCCATACAGGGAGACCCAGTACTTC
>TRBV5-4|.|TRBJ2-5|.
CASSFGLALQETQYF
TGTGCCAGCAGCTTTGGATTAGCGCTCCAAGAGACCCAGTACTTC
>TRBV5-1|TRBD2|TRBJ2-1|.
CASSLWAGEYNEQFF
TGCGCCAGCAGCTTGTGGGCGGGGGAATACAATGAGCAGTTCTTC